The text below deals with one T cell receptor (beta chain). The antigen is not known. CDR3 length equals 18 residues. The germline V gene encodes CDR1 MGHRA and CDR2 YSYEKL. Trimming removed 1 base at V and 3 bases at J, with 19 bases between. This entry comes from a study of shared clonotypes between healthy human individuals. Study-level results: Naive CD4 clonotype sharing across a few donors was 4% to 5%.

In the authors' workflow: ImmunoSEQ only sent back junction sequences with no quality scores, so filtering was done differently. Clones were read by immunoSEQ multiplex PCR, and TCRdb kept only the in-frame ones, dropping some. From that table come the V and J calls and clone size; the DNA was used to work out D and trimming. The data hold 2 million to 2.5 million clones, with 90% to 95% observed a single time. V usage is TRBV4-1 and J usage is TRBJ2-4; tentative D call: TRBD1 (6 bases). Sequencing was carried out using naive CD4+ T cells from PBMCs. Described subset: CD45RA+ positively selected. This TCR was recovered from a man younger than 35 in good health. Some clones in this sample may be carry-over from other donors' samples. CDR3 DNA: TGCGCCAGCAGCCAAGTTGTCGGACAGTACTACTTCAAAAACATTCAGTACTTC. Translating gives CASSQVVGQYYFKNIQYF.